This entry describes one T cell receptor (beta chain). No antigen is known for it. The CDR3 runs to 16 residues. This entry belongs to a study of naive and memory T cell subsets. Points from the study as a whole: Clonotypes are single alpha or beta chains, not paired receptors.

Both TRBC1 and TRBC2 were covered by a beta constant-region primer of two equimolar oligonucleotides. Ligated cDNA was amplified by four rounds of PCR with nested alpha and beta constant-region primers and SP2. Using its own MiXCR run on the UMI-ligation and nested PCR reads, TCRdb lists one record per CDR3 protein. The sample has 20,000 to 25,000 distinct CDR3 sequences; over 7% are singletons. This TCR was sampled from a human donor in good health. Sequences were obtained from central memory CD8+ T cells from blood. The V call is TRBV21-1, the J call TRBJ2-7; the listed D gene, TRBD2, was not tested against the DNA. TRBV21-1 is reported as a pseudogene. Here the CDR3 DNA reads TGTGCCAGCAGCAACCCTAGCGGGATCACGTCCTACGAGCAGTACTTC. Protein: CASSNPSGITSYEQYF.